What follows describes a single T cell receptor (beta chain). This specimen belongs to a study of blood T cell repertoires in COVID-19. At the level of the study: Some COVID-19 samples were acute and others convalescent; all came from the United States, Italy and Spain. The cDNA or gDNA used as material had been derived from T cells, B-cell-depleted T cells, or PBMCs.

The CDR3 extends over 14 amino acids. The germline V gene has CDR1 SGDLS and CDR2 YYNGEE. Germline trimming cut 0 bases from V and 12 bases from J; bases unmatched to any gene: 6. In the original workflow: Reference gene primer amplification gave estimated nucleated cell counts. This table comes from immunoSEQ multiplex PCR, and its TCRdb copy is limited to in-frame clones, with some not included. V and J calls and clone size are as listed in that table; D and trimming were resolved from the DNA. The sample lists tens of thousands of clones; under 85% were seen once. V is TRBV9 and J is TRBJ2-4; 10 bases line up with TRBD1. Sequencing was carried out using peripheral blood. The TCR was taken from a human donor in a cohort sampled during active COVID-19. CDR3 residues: CASSVGWTGGSQYF. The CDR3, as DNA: TGTGCCAGCAGCGTAGGATGGACAGGGGGTAGTCAGTACTTC.